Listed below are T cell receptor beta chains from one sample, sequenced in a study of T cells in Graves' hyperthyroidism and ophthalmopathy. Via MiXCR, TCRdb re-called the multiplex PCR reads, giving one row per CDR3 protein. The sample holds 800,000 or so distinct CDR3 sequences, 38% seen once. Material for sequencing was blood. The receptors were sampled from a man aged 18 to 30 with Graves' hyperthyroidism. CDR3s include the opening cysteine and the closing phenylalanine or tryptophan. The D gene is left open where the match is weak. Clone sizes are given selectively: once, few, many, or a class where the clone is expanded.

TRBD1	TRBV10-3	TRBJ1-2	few	TGTGCCAGCAGTGAGGGACAGGGTAGCTATGGCTACACCTTC	CASSEGQGSYGYTF
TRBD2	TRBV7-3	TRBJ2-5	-	TGTGCCAGCAGCTCCACGCGGGAGCGCAAGCAAGAGACCCAGTACTTC	CASSSTRERKQETQYF
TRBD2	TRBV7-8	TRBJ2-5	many	TGTGCCAGCAGCCTGGGGGGGGGTGTTGGAGAGACCCAGTACTTC	CASSLGGGVGETQYF
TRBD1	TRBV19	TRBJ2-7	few	TGTGCCAGTAGTATGGTATGGGGACAGACATACGAGCAGTACTTC	CASSMVWGQTYEQYF
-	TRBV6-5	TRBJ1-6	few	TGTGCCAGCAGTTACTCGGGCCAGATAGTCTCACCCCTCCACTTT	CASSYSGQIVSPLHF
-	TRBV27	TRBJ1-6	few	TGTGCCAGCAGGGTAGGCCACGGCAGGTCACCCCTCCACTTT	CASRVGHGRSPLHF
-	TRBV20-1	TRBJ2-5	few	TGCAGTGCTATCCCAGGGGGGGCCAAAGAGACCCAGTACTTC	CSAIPGGAKETQYF
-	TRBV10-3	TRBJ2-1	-	TGTGCCATCAGTGGACTAGACTCCGATGAGCAGTTCTTC	CAISGLDSDEQFF
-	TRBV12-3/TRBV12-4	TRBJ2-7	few	TGTGCCAGCACGGCCCGGGGATACGAGCAGTACTTC	CASTARGYEQYF
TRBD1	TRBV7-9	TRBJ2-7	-	TGTGCCAGCAGCCCAAAGGACAGGCGTCCCTACGAGCAGTACTTC	CASSPKDRRPYEQYF
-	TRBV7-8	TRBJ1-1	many	TGTGCCAGCAGCTTCGGCCCTAACACTGAAGCTTTCTTT	CASSFGPNTEAFF
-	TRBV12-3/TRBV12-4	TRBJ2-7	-	TGTGCCAGCAGTTTCGGGACGGACACCGGGGAGCAGTACTTC	CASSFGTDTGEQYF
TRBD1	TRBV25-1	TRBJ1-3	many	TGTGCCAGCAGTGGTTGGACAGGGGAAGGAAACACCATATATTTT	CASSGWTGEGNTIYF
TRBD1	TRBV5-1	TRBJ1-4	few	TGCGCCAGCAGCCTCGGGACAGGGAGAGAAGAAAAACTGTTTTTT	CASSLGTGREEKLFF
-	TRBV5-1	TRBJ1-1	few	TGCGCCAGCAGCTCGTTTGGGGGGTTCCAAACTGAAGCTTTCTTT	CASSSFGGFQTEAFF
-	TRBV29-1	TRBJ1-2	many	TGCAGCGTAGGACGGGGGAGTTATGGCTACACCTTC	CSVGRGSYGYTF
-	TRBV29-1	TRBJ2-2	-	TGCAGCGTTGAAGAGTTTAACACCGGGGAGCTGTTTTTT	CSVEEFNTGELFF
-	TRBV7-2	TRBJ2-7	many	TGTGCCAGCAGCTCCGGGTCCTACTACGAGCAGTACTTC	CASSSGSYYEQYF